The rows below give T cell receptor beta chains drawn from one sample of a study of cytomegalovirus exposure and HLA in healthy donors. Profiled with immunoSEQ multiplex PCR; TCRdb holds only in-frame clones, not every one. The sample carries around 80,000 clones, 90% to 95% recorded once. Material for sequencing was PBMCs. These TCRs come from a woman aged 18-30 years in good health and CMV-seronegative. Each CDR3 is given without its conserved first and last residue. Each record gives: J gene, V gene, CDR3 protein.

TRBJ1-1 | TRBV7-9 | ASSSDRISTEAF
TRBJ2-2 | TRBV10-1 | ASSGQGNTGELF
TRBJ2-1 | TRBV5-8 | ASSRPDSNEQF
TRBJ2-7 | TRBV5-4 | ASSKSGTVAEQY
TRBJ2-4 | TRBV7-2 | ASSFNTAKNIQY
TRBJ2-1 | TRBV9 | ASSVDGLYNEQF
TRBJ1-1 | TRBV5-1 | ASSLGTENTEAF
TRBJ2-1 | TRBV7-7 | ASSPLAGDNNEQF
TRBJ1-6 | TRBV7-2 | ASSPRGRGTGSPLH
TRBJ2-1 | TRBV2 | ASRPLGYEQF
TRBJ2-1 | TRBV7-2 | ASSWDRDNEQF
TRBJ1-6 | TRBV19 | ASSIDPGYSPLH
TRBJ2-7 | TRBV29-1 | SVATGFPSYEQY